The 10 T cell receptor beta chains reported below all come from one sample, sequenced in a study of control samples from healthy donors and cancer patients. The table came from immunoSEQ multiplex PCR; TCRdb's copy has only in-frame clones and leaves some out. The table has around 100,000 clones, roughly 90% seen once. The sequenced sample was blood. These receptor sequences come from a woman in her 70s in good health.

The chain links TRBV30 to TRBJ1-1, with D possibly TRBD1 on 6 matching bases. Trimming stripped 4 bases from V and 4 bases from J, with 13 bases between. The CDR3 has 13 residues. The germline gives CDR1 GTSNPN, CDR2 SVGIG (reference sequence). CDR3 in DNA: TGTGCCTGGACAGGGGCACGTGGCACTGAAGCTTTCTTT. This sequence encodes CAWTGARGTEAFF.

This rearrangement joins TRBV5-1 to TRBJ1-1; D perhaps matches TRBD1 (6 bases). V was trimmed by 3 bases and J by 0 bases, leaving 9 bases between them. Germline V CDR1 and CDR2: SGHRS, YFSETQ. The CDR3 totals 14 residues. CDR3 region: CASSSQGVNTEAFF. DNA for the CDR3: TGCGCCAGCAGCTCACAGGGAGTGAACACTGAAGCTTTCTTT.

V usage is TRBV24-1 and J usage is TRBJ2-5; D not resolved. V dropped 12 bases and J dropped 1 base, with 23 bases sitting between them. Germline V CDR1 and CDR2: KGHDR, SFDVKD. The CDR3 has 16 amino acids. CDR3 bases: TGTGCCCCTTTGATCCCCAACTCGGCCCCCCAAGAGACCCAGTACTTC. Amino acid sequence: CAPLIPNSAPQETQYF.

V and J are TRBV10-3 and TRBJ2-5, with D maybe TRBD1 (6 bases). The CDR3 totals 15 residues. V was shortened by 3 bases and J by 3 bases, with 14 bases between the two germline ends. Germline V gene lookup returns CDR1 ENHRY and CDR2 SYGVKD. CDR3 DNA sequence: TGTGCCATCAGTGACCAAACCGGGACAAAAGAGACCCAGTACTTC. This sequence encodes CAISDQTGTKETQYF.

The V gene is TRBV20-1, the J gene TRBJ2-3; TRBD2 matches at 7 bases. CDR1 is DFQATT and CDR2 is SNEGSKA in the germline V gene (reference sequence). V was pared by 3 bases and J by 1 base, with 4 bases of the junction left unmatched. The CDR3 runs to 14 residues. The CDR3 loop reads CSASGTIGTDTQYF. CDR3 sequence (DNA): TGCAGTGCTAGTGGGACTATAGGCACAGATACGCAGTATTTT.

The V call is TRBV4-1, the J call TRBJ1-1; unclear D gene. Germline V gene data show CDR1 as MGHRA and CDR2 as YSYEKL. Deletions cut 1 base from V and 6 bases from J, with 12 bases between. The CDR3 extends over 14 amino acids. The CDR3 region is CASSQVSLSPEAFF. The CDR3 DNA reads TGCGCCAGCAGCCAAGTTTCGCTTAGCCCTGAAGCTTTCTTT.

The J gene is TRBJ2-7, the V gene TRBV2; 8 bases agree with TRBD1. The germline V gene encodes CDR1 SNHLY and CDR2 FYNNEI. The CDR3 extends over 12 amino acids. Losses at the gene ends were 2 bases for V and 11 bases for J; bases not matched to a gene: 5. The CDR3 loop is CASSEPGGAEYF. The DNA of the CDR3 is TGTGCCAGCAGTGAACCAGGGGGCGCCGAGTACTTC.

The chain recombines TRBV30 with TRBJ1-5; 10 bases agree with TRBD1. There are 17 residues in the CDR3. V lost 3 bases to trimming and J lost 4 bases; unmatched junction nucleotides: 12. Germline V gene data show CDR1 as GTSNPN and CDR2 as SVGIG (reference sequence). This chain's CDR3 is CAWSALLPGQGNQPQHF. The CDR3 DNA sequence: TGTGCCTGGAGCGCCTTACTCCCGGGACAGGGGAATCAGCCCCAGCATTTT.

This clone was counted only a few times. V is TRBV7-9 and J is TRBJ1-2; 7 bases match TRBD1. Germline CDR1 and CDR2: SEHNR and FQNEAQ (reference sequence). CDR3 length: 15 residues. J gave up 7 bases and V 2 bases, and 10 bases lay outside the gene matches. The CDR3 region is CASSLQSRTGTGYTF. In DNA form, the CDR3 reads TGTGCCAGCAGCTTACAATCTAGGACAGGTACTGGCTACACCTTC. Drawing the rest from reference TRBV7-9 and TRBJ1-2, the complete variable domain is DTGVSQNPRHKITKRGQNVTFRCDPISEHNRLYWYRQTLGQGPEFLTYFQNEAQLEKSRLLSDRFSAERPKGSFSTLEIQRTEQGDSAMYLCASSLQSRTGTGYTFGSGTRLTVV.

V gene TRBV13 combines with J gene TRBJ2-4; a possible D gene is TRBD2 (7 bases). From germline, CDR1 is PRHDT and CDR2 FYEKMQ (reference sequence). The CDR3 has 20 residues. V was pared by 2 bases and J by 1 base, with 24 bases between. CDR3 region: CASSLSRLAKGEVAKNIQYF. CDR3 DNA: TGTGCCAGCAGCTTATCCCGACTAGCCAAGGGGGAAGTGGCCAAAAACATTCAGTACTTC.